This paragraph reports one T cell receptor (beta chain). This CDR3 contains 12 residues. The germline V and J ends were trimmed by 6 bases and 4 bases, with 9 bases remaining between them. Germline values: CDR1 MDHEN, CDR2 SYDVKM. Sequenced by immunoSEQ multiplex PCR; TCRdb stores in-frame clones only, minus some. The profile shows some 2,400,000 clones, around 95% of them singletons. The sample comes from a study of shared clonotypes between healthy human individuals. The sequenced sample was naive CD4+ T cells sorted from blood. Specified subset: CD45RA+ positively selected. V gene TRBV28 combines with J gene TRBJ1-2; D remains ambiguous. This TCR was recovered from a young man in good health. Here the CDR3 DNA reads TGTGCCAGCAGGCCGGGGTCCTATGGCTACACCTTC. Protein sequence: CASRPGSYGYTF.